This note documents a single T cell receptor beta chain sequence. The antigen is undetermined. Here immunoSEQ multiplex PCR was the method, and the copy in TCRdb shows in-frame clones only, minus some. The sample shows about 80,000 clones, 90% to 95% of them seen only once. This entry is derived from a study of brain T cells in children with intractable seizures. Study-wide results and caveats: Pre-surgery blood may have been undersampled, hiding some clones. Only CDR3 sequence similarity suggested viral specificity, without known HCMV serostatus.

Surgery cases with the highest brain T cell transcript signatures were chosen for sequencing. The V gene end was trimmed by 6 bases and the J gene end by 7 bases; junction bases not matched to a gene: 6. The V gene's germline CDR1 is DFQATT and CDR2 SNEGSKA (reference sequence). CDR3 size: 11 residues. Sequencing was performed on peripheral blood, taken at surgery. The origin of this receptor is a girl aged 2-10 years with Rasmussen encephalitis and intractable seizures. The chain has TRBV20-1 and TRBJ2-7; 7 positions agree with TRBD2. DNA for the CDR3: TGCAGTGCGCCGGGGGGTATGGAGCAGTACTTC. Translating gives CSAPGGMEQYF.